The 27 T cell receptor beta chains below come from one sample, sequenced in a study of CD8 T cells in Susac syndrome. Random hexamers served to reverse transcribe about 0.5 to 1 ug RNA. TCRdb independently ran MiXCR on the immunoSEQ multiplex PCR reads; one entry per CDR3 protein. The data show approximately 170,000 distinct CDR3 sequences, roughly 93% seen once. Material for sequencing was CD4+ T cells from PBMCs. The receptors originated from a human donor in good health.

The rearrangement joins TRBV7-3 to TRBJ2-3; no clear D. The CDR3 runs 14 residues. Germline loops: CDR1 SGHTA, CDR2 FQGTGA. V dropped 3 bases and J dropped 2 bases, with 9 bases sitting between them. The CDR3 is CASSFGLNTDTQYF. The CDR3 nucleotides read TGTGCCAGCAGCTTTGGGCTTAACACAGATACGCAGTATTTT.

This chain connects TRBV6-6 to TRBJ1-5, with a weak D call TRBD1 (5 bases). In germline, CDR1 is MNHNY, CDR2 SVGAGI (reference sequence). V lost 7 bases and J 6 bases, leaving 16 bases between the germline ends. CDR3 length: 14 residues. This chain's CDR3 is CASNLGTGGQPQHF. CDR3 DNA: TGTGCCAGCAACCTCGGGACTGGGGGTCAGCCCCAGCATTTT.

V gene TRBV27 combines with J gene TRBJ1-2; TRBD1 matches at 7 bases. Germline V lookup: CDR1 MNHEY, CDR2 SMNVEV (reference sequence). The CDR3 is 16 amino acids. J was trimmed by 3 bases and V by 2 bases; bases with no gene match: 9. The CDR3 region is CASSLGQQGFDYGYTF. CDR3 in DNA: TGTGCCAGCAGTTTAGGGCAACAGGGGTTCGACTATGGCTACACCTTC.

The rearrangement joins TRBV2 to TRBJ2-7, with D unresolved. Trimming shortened V by 8 bases and J by 2 bases, and 7 bases separated the two germline ends. The CDR3 covers 11 residues. From germline, CDR1 is SNHLY and CDR2 FYNNEI. The CDR3 loop reads CASAQTYEQYF. The CDR3 region has the DNA TGTGCCAGCGCCCAGACCTACGAGCAGTACTTC. Full variable domain (rest looked up from reference TRBV2 and TRBJ2-7): EPEVTQTPSHQVTQMGQEVILRCVPISNHLYFYWYRQILGQKVEFLVSFYNNEISEKSEIFDDQFSVERPDGSNFTLKIRSTKLEDSAMYFCASAQTYEQYFGPGTRLTVT.

V usage is TRBV6-2 or TRBV6-3 and J usage is TRBJ2-5, with TRBD2 matching over 9 bases. CDR1 and CDR2 (germline): MNHEY, SVGEGT. Trimming cost V 6 bases and J 7 bases; bases outside gene matches: 9. There are 14 residues in the CDR3. The CDR3 DNA reads as TGTGCCAGCAGGACCTCAGCGGGGGGCGGGACCCAGTACTTC. This gives the protein CASRTSAGGGTQYF.

The J gene is TRBJ2-5, the V gene TRBV7-9; no reliable D call. CDR1 is SEHNR, CDR2 FQNEAQ, per germline (reference sequence). V shed 2 bases and J shed 2 bases, with 9 bases lying between them. This CDR3 has 14 amino acids. CDR3 nucleotide sequence: TGTGCCAGCAGCTTAATGGCTCTACAAGAGACCCAGTACTTC. This codes for CASSLMALQETQYF.

This clonotype was picked up one time. The chain employs TRBV30 and TRBJ1-4; D gene uncertain. This CDR3 has 13 amino acids. V gave up 1 base and J gave up 7 bases, with 10 bases separating them. The germline V gene encodes CDR1 GTSNPN and CDR2 SVGIG (reference sequence). DNA for the CDR3: TGTGCCTGGAGTGAATATGGTGGTGAAAAACTGTTTTTT. Its protein is CAWSEYGGEKLFF.

The chain joins TRBV5-4 to TRBJ2-1, with D possibly TRBD2 on 6 matching bases. Germline assignment: CDR1 SGHNT and CDR2 YYREEE (reference sequence). The CDR3 consists of 15 residues. V lost 2 bases, J lost 7 bases, and 16 bases lay in between. The CDR3 sequence: CASSFERRRGNEQFF. Written as DNA, the CDR3 is TGTGCCAGCAGCTTCGAGCGGAGGCGGGGTAATGAGCAGTTCTTC.

Remarks on this clonotype: The conserved final phenylalanine or tryptophan is absent from the CDR3, which likely points to a read error. The chain links TRBV9 to TRBJ2-1; D unclear. Germline-derived CDR1 and CDR2 are SGDLS and YYNGEE. The CDR3 has 14 amino acids. The germline V and J ends were trimmed by 4 bases and 3 bases, with 11 bases remaining between them. The CDR3 is CASSLNDGYNEQFV. DNA of the CDR3: TGTGCCAGCAGCCTAAATGACGGCTACAATGAGCAGTTCGTC.

This rearrangement joins TRBV6-7 to TRBJ1-2; D may be TRBD1 (6 bases). TRBV6-7 falls under the ORF class, with uncertain function. V dropped 6 bases and J dropped 4 bases, with 18 bases sitting between them. CDR3 length: 15 residues. CDR3 nucleotides: TGTGCCAGCAGGGACACCGTACAGGGATCCTATGGCTACACCTTC. As protein: CASRDTVQGSYGYTF.

V usage is TRBV6-1 and J usage is TRBJ1-5, with 8 bases that match TRBD1. The CDR3 extends over 19 amino acids. Germline V gene sequence: CDR1 MNHNS, CDR2 SASEGT. With V trimmed by 2 bases and J by 4 bases, 16 bases remained unmatched. The CDR3 region has the DNA TGTGCCAGCAGTGAACCGGACAGGGATAAGGCTTGGGGAAATCAGCCCCAGCATTTT. It codes for CASSEPDRDKAWGNQPQHF.

This rearrangement joins TRBV7-2 to TRBJ1-4; 10 positions match TRBD1. This CDR3 is 14 amino acids long. CDR1 is SGHTA, CDR2 FQGNSA, per germline. V shed 6 bases, J shed 10 bases, and the junction held 8 bases outside the gene matches. This chain's CDR3 is CASSKTGGEGKLFF. The CDR3 nucleotides are TGTGCCAGCAGTAAGACAGGGGGCGAAGGAAAACTGTTTTTT.

This chain links TRBV20-1 with TRBJ1-1, with D maybe TRBD1 (6 bases). CDR3 length equals 11 residues. Trimming removed 6 bases from V and 8 bases from J, with 13 bases in between. CDR1 and CDR2 (germline): DFQATT, SNEGSKA (reference sequence). The CDR3 region has the DNA TGCAGTGCCAAACCGCAGGGGGAAGCTTTCTTT. Protein: CSAKPQGEAFF.

The chain carries TRBV7-9 and TRBJ2-6, with D possibly matching TRBD1 (5 bases). Germline CDR1 SEHNR, CDR2 FQNEAQ (reference sequence). The CDR3 length is 16 residues. V lost 0 bases, J lost 2 bases, and 8 bases lay in between. The CDR3 region is CASSLAGDPGANVLTF. In DNA form, the CDR3 reads TGTGCCAGCAGCTTAGCAGGGGATCCTGGGGCCAACGTCCTGACTTTC.

The J gene is TRBJ2-7, the V gene TRBV20-1; D is undetermined. The V gene's germline CDR1 is DFQATT and CDR2 SNEGSKA (reference sequence). Trimming stripped 0 bases from V and 6 bases from J, with 18 bases between. The CDR3 is 15 residues long. The CDR3 sequence is CSARDGILTPREQYF. In DNA, the CDR3 is TGCAGTGCTAGAGATGGGATTTTAACCCCTCGCGAGCAGTACTTC.

The chain combines TRBV18 with TRBJ2-7, with 7 positions matching TRBD1. The CDR3 totals 15 residues. CDR1 KGHSH and CDR2 LQKENI come from the germline V gene. With V trimmed by 3 bases and J by 6 bases, 11 bases remained unmatched. CDR3 DNA sequence: TGTGCCAGCTCACCTTATCTAGGGGGCCAAGGCGAGCAGTACTTC. Translation gives CASSPYLGGQGEQYF.

The genes are TRBV6-1 and TRBJ1-1; 9 bases line up with TRBD1. Trimming removed 11 bases from V and 3 bases from J; junction bases left unmatched: 4. The CDR3 has 12 amino acids. CDR1 is MNHNS and CDR2 is SASEGT in the germline V gene. This CDR3 reads CAGGQGYTEAFF. CDR3 DNA sequence: TGTGCCGGAGGACAGGGGTACACTGAAGCTTTCTTT.

V is TRBV19 and J is TRBJ1-1; no clear D. V was trimmed by 7 bases and J by 11 bases, leaving 11 bases between them. Germline CDR1 is LNHDA and CDR2 is SQIVND (reference sequence). This CDR3 is 10 amino acids long. In nucleotides, the CDR3 is TGTGCCAGTATCGAGCAGAGGGCTTTCTTT. Its protein is CASIEQRAFF.

The chain joins TRBV3-1 to TRBJ2-3, with 7 bases identical to TRBD1. This CDR3 contains 17 residues. Germline values: CDR1 LGHDT, CDR2 YNNKEL (reference sequence). V was clipped by 0 bases and J by 0 bases; unmatched bases: 6. The CDR3 coding sequence is TGTGCCAGCAGCCAAGATGGTCGACAGGGAAGCACAGATACGCAGTATTTT. Its translation: CASSQDGRQGSTDTQYF.

V usage is TRBV11-2 and J usage is TRBJ2-3, with 13 bases fitting TRBD2. This CDR3 spans 16 amino acids. V shed 3 bases, J shed 6 bases, and the junction held 6 bases outside the gene matches. Germline assignment: CDR1 SGHAT and CDR2 FQNNGV. DNA of the CDR3: TGTGCCAGCAGCTTTACTAGCGGGGGGGCCGGGGATACGCAGTATTTT. Protein product: CASSFTSGGAGDTQYF.

The gene calls are TRBV5-1 and TRBJ2-1; D is uncertain. The CDR3 consists of 14 residues. V gave up 4 bases and J gave up 0 bases, with 8 bases separating them. The V gene's germline CDR1 is SGHRS and CDR2 YFSETQ. CDR3: CASSPPPSYNEQFF. In DNA form, the CDR3 reads TGCGCCAGCAGCCCACCCCCCTCCTACAATGAGCAGTTCTTC. Together with reference TRBV5-1 and TRBJ2-1, the CDR3 gives the full variable domain: KAGVTQTPRYLIKTRGQQVTLSCSPISGHRSVSWYQQTPGQGLQFLFEYFSETQRNKGNFPGRFSGRQFSNSRSEMNVSTLELGDSALYLCASSPPPSYNEQFFGPGTRLTVL.

The rearrangement links TRBV15 to TRBJ2-7; no clear D. Germline V gene data show CDR1 as LNHNV and CDR2 as YYDKDF (reference sequence). CDR3 length: 15 residues. V was cut by 0 bases and J by 0 bases, with 9 bases left in between. CDR3: CATSRDATSSYEQYF. As DNA, the CDR3 is TGTGCCACCAGCAGAGATGCCACCAGCTCCTACGAGCAGTACTTC. The full variable domain, completed using reference TRBV15 and TRBJ2-7, is DAMVIQNPRYQVTQFGKPVTLSCSQTLNHNVMYWYQQKSSQAPKLLFHYYDKDFNNEADTPDNFQSRRPNTSFCFLDIRSPGLGDTAMYLCATSRDATSSYEQYFGPGTRLTVT.

The chain couples TRBV4-1 to TRBJ2-1; maybe TRBD2 (6 bases). This CDR3 is built from 16 residues. Trimming removed 0 bases from V and 0 bases from J, with 9 bases in between. The V gene's germline CDR1 is MGHRA and CDR2 YSYEKL. The CDR3 loop reads CASSQDRGSSYNEQFF. The CDR3 DNA reads TGCGCCAGCAGCCAAGATCGGGGGAGCTCCTACAATGAGCAGTTCTTC.

V is TRBV20-1 and J is TRBJ1-2; D unclear. This CDR3 spans 13 amino acids. Germline lookup yields CDR1 DFQATT and CDR2 SNEGSKA (reference sequence). Trimming stripped 6 bases from V and 0 bases from J, with 11 bases between. This chain's CDR3 is CSALWSANYGYTF. In DNA form, the CDR3 reads TGCAGTGCCCTATGGAGCGCTAACTATGGCTACACCTTC.

Here the CDR3 reads CASSQVFGSNQPQHF. The CDR3 nucleotides read TGTGCCAGCAGCCAAGTCTTCGGAAGCAATCAGCCCCAGCATTTT. J is TRBJ1-5 and V is TRBV3-1; D is unresolved. Trimming took 1 base from V and 1 from J, leaving 8 bases between them. The CDR3 totals 15 residues. Per the germline V gene, CDR1 is LGHDT and CDR2 is YNNKEL (reference sequence).

The chain couples TRBV7-2 to TRBJ2-7; D perhaps matches TRBD2 (7 bases). The CDR3 is made up of 14 amino acids. From germline, CDR1 is SGHTA and CDR2 FQGNSA. V dropped 5 bases and J dropped 5 bases, with 16 bases sitting between them. The CDR3 DNA follows: TGTGCCAGCAGCCCGGGGGGCCCCAGGAACGAGCAGTACTTC. Translating it yields CASSPGGPRNEQYF. The whole variable domain, filled in from reference TRBV7-2 and TRBJ2-7, reads GAGVSQSPSNKVTEKGKDVELRCDPISGHTALYWYRQSLGQGLEFLIYFQGNSAPDKSGLPSDRFSAERTGGSVSTLTIQRTQQEDSAVYLCASSPGGPRNEQYFGPGTRLTVT.

V gene TRBV3-1 combines with J gene TRBJ1-1, with 11 bases fitting TRBD1. The CDR3 runs to 14 residues. CDR1 is LGHDT and CDR2 is YNNKEL in the germline V gene (reference sequence). V lost 1 base and J lost 7; bases outside the gene matches: 2. CDR3 bases: TGTGCCAGCAGCCAAGGGGGACAGGGGGGTGAAGCTTTCTTT. Translating gives CASSQGGQGGEAFF.